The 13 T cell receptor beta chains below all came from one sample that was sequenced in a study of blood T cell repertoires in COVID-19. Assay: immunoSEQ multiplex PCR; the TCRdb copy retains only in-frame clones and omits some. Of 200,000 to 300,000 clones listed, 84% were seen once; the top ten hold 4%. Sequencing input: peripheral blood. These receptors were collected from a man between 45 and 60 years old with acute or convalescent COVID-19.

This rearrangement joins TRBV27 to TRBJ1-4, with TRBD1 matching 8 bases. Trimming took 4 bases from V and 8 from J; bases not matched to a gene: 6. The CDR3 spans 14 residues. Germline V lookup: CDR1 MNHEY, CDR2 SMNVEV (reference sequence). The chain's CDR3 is CASSYRGRMEKLFF. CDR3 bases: TGTGCCAGCAGTTACAGGGGGAGGATGGAAAAACTGTTTTTT.

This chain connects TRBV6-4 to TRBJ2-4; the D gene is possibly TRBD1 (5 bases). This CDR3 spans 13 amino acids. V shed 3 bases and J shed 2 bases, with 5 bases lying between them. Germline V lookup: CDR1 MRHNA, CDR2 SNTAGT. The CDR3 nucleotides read TGTGCCAGCAGTGAGGGGCCCAAAAACATTCAGTACTTC. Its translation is CASSEGPKNIQYF.

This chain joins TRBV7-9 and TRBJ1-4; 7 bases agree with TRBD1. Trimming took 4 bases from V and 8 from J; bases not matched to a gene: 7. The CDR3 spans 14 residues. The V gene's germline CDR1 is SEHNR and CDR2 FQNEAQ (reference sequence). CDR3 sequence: CASSYYRGWEKLFF. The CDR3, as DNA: TGTGCCAGCAGCTACTACAGGGGCTGGGAAAAACTGTTTTTT.

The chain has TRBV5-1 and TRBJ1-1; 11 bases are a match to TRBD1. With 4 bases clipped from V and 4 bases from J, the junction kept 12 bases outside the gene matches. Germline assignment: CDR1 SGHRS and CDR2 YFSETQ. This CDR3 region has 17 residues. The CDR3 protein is CASSSLPGTGGSTEAFF. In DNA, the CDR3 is TGCGCCAGCAGCAGCCTCCCCGGGACAGGGGGAAGCACTGAAGCTTTCTTT.

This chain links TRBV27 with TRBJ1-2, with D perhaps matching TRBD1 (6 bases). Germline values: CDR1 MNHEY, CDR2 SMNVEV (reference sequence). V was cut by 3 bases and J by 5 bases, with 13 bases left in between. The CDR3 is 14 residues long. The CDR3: CASSLQPRGYGYTF. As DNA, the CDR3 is TGTGCCAGCAGTTTGCAACCCAGGGGTTATGGCTACACCTTC.

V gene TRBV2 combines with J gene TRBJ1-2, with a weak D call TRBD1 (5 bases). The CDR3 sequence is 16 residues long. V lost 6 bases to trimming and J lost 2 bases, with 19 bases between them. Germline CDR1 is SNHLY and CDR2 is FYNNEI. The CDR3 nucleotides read TGTGCCAGCAGCCGAAGCTGGGGGGGGATAAACTATGGCTACACCTTC. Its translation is CASSRSWGGINYGYTF.

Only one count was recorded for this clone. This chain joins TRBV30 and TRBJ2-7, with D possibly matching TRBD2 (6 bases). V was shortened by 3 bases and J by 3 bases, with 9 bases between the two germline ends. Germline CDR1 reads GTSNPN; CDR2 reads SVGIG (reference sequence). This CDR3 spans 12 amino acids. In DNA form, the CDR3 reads TGTGCCTGGAGCCTGGGACTCTACGAGCAGTACTTC. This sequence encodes CAWSLGLYEQYF. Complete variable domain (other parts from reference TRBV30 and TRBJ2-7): SQTIHQWPATLVQPVGSPLSLECTVEGTSNPNLYWYRQAAGRGLQLLFYSVGIGQISSEVPQNLSASRPQDRQFILSSKKLLLSDSGFYLCAWSLGLYEQYFGPGTRLTVT.

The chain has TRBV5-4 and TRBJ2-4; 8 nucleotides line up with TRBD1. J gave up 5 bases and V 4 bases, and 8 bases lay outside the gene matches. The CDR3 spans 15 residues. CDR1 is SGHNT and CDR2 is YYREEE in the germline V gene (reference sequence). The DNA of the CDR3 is TGTGCCAGCAGCATACCGGGACAGGTCCAAAACATTCAGTACTTC. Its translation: CASSIPGQVQNIQYF.

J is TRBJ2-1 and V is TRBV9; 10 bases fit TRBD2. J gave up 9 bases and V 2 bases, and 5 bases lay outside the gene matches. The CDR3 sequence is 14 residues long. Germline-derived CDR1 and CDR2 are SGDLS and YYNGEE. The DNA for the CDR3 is TGTGCCAGCAGCGTCAGCGGGGGGGCTGCTGAGCAGTTCTTC. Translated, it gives CASSVSGGAAEQFF.

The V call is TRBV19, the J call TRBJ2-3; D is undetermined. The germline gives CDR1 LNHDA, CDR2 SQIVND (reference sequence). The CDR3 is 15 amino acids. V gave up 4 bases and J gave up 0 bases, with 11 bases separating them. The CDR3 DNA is TGTGCCAGTAGTAGTAGCATAGATAGCACAGATACGCAGTATTTT. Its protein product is CASSSSIDSTDTQYF.

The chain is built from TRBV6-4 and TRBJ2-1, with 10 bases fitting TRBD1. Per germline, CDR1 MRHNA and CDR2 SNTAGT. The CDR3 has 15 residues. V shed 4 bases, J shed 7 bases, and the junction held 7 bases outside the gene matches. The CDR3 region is CASSAGRTGGNEQFF. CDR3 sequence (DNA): TGTGCCAGCAGTGCCGGGCGGACAGGGGGAAATGAGCAGTTCTTC.

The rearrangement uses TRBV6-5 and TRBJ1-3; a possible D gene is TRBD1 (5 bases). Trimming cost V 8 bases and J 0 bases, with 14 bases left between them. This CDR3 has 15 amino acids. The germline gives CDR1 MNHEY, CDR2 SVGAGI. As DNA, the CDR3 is TGTGCCAGCCGAACGGGACTCTTCTCTGGAAACACCATATATTTT. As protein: CASRTGLFSGNTIYF.

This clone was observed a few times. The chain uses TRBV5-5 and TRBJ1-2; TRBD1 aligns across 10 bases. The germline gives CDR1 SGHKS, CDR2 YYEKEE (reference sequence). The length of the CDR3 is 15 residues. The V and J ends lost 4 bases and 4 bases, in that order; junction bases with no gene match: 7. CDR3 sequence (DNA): TGTGCCAGCAGCGCCCAGACAGGGGGCATCTATGGCTACACCTTC. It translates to CASSAQTGGIYGYTF.